Each of the 31 T cell receptor beta chains below was sequenced from the same sample in a study of blood T cell repertoires in COVID-19. Here immunoSEQ multiplex PCR was the method, and the copy in TCRdb shows in-frame clones only, minus some. This sample carries 300,000 or so clones, over 80% of them seen once, and the ten largest clones take roughly 3.3%. Input material: peripheral blood. The receptors originated from a middle-aged woman with acute or convalescent COVID-19.

This clone occurred once. The chain uses TRBV2 and TRBJ2-1; TRBD1 is a possible D gene (6 bases). V was pared by 3 bases and J by 10 bases, with 10 bases between. This CDR3 spans 12 amino acids. Germline V CDR1 and CDR2: SNHLY, FYNNEI. CDR3 amino acids: CASSEQGIEQFF. CDR3 coding DNA: TGTGCCAGCAGTGAGCAGGGGATAGAGCAGTTCTTC.

The chain employs TRBV12-1 and TRBJ2-1; TRBD2 is the table's D call, not checked against the DNA. TRBV12-1 has pseudogene status. The CDR3 contains 13 residues. CDR3 sequence: CASSFAGSGEQFF. CDR3 DNA: TGTGCCAGCAGCTTTGCAGGGAGCGGTGAGCAGTTCTTC.

This clone has a handful of counts. CDR3 amino acids: CASRDRLSVYNQPQHF. The CDR3 DNA reads as TGTGCCAGCAGGGACAGGTTGAGTGTGTACAATCAGCCCCAGCATTTT. The rearrangement uses TRBV19 and TRBJ1-5; 8 bases agree with TRBD1. The CDR3 is 16 residues long. The germline gives CDR1 LNHDA, CDR2 SQIVND (reference sequence). Unmatched junction bases numbered 13, after V lost 9 bases and J lost 3 bases.

The rearrangement links TRBV7-7 to TRBJ1-3, with 7 bases fitting TRBD1. Trimming took 5 bases from V and 2 from J; bases not matched to a gene: 3. Germline CDR1 reads SSHAT; CDR2 reads FNYEAQ (reference sequence). The CDR3 consists of 14 residues. The CDR3 here is CASSPDRAGNTIYF. The CDR3 DNA follows: TGTGCCAGCAGCCCTGACAGGGCTGGAAACACCATATATTTT.

The rearrangement links TRBV19 to TRBJ1-1, with 7 positions matching TRBD1. The CDR3 runs to 15 residues. J lost 1 base, V lost 8 bases, and 10 bases had no gene match. Germline assignment: CDR1 LNHDA and CDR2 SQIVND (reference sequence). CDR3 in amino acids: CASQNHRGWNTEAFF. The CDR3 region has the DNA TGTGCCAGTCAGAATCACAGGGGATGGAACACTGAAGCTTTCTTT.

The chain couples TRBV6-6 to TRBJ1-5, with a weak D call TRBD1 (5 bases). Trimming shortened V by 2 bases and J by 5 bases, and 16 bases separated the two germline ends. CDR3 size: 16 residues. CDR1 and CDR2 from the germline V gene are MNHNY and SVGAGI (reference sequence). CDR3 sequence (DNA): TGTGCCAGCAGTTACACCCGGGCAGGGAAGGATCAGCCCCAGCATTTT. Encoded protein: CASSYTRAGKDQPQHF.

The rearrangement uses TRBV6-4 and TRBJ1-1; D remains ambiguous. Germline values: CDR1 MRHNA, CDR2 SNTAGT. The CDR3 totals 16 residues. Deletions cut 0 bases from V and 1 base from J, with 12 bases between. Here the CDR3 reads CASSDSISKPNTEAFF. CDR3 nucleotides: TGTGCCAGCAGTGACTCGATTTCTAAACCGAACACTGAAGCTTTCTTT.

This rearrangement joins TRBV27 to TRBJ2-5; TRBD1 is a possible D gene (6 bases). Between the trimmed V and J ends, which lost 8 bases and 0 bases, there was a span of 10 bases. This CDR3 is 13 amino acids long. Germline assignment: CDR1 MNHEY and CDR2 SMNVEV (reference sequence). CDR3: CASARTDQETQYF. Written as DNA, the CDR3 is TGTGCCAGCGCCCGGACAGACCAAGAGACCCAGTACTTC.

This clone appeared many times. The chain couples TRBV4-1 to TRBJ1-3, with D unclear. Deletions cut 0 bases from V and 1 base from J, with 4 bases between. CDR1 and CDR2 from the germline V gene are MGHRA and YSYEKL. The CDR3 sequence is 14 residues long. The chain's CDR3 is CASSQEYSGNTIYF. In DNA form, the CDR3 reads TGCGCCAGCAGCCAAGAGTATTCTGGAAACACCATATATTTT.

The chain carries TRBV27 and TRBJ1-2, with 7 nucleotides matching TRBD1. CDR1 and CDR2 (germline): MNHEY, SMNVEV (reference sequence). The CDR3 covers 14 residues. J lost 5 bases, V lost 6 bases, and 9 bases had no gene match. This CDR3 is CASRLRTGRYGYTF. CDR3 nucleotide sequence: TGTGCCAGCAGACTCCGGACAGGAAGATATGGCTACACCTTC.

V is TRBV6-1 and J is TRBJ1-3, with 8 bases aligning to TRBD1. V was pared by 4 bases and J by 3 bases, with 11 bases of the junction left unmatched. The germline V gene encodes CDR1 MNHNS and CDR2 SASEGT. The CDR3 extends over 17 amino acids. The CDR3 region is CASSGELDRGRGNTIYF. CDR3 in DNA: TGTGCCAGCAGTGGGGAATTAGACAGGGGTCGTGGAAACACCATATATTTT.

J is TRBJ1-6 and V is TRBV6-5; 8 bases are shared with TRBD1. J was trimmed by 5 bases and V by 0 bases; bases with no gene match: 3. This CDR3 spans 16 amino acids. Germline V gene sequence: CDR1 MNHEY, CDR2 SVGAGI. The CDR3 region is CASSYSAGGNNSPLHF. In nucleotides, the CDR3 is TGTGCCAGCAGTTACTCGGCAGGGGGCAATAATTCACCCCTCCACTTT.

The J gene is TRBJ2-4, the V gene TRBV6-5; 11 bases match TRBD1. V gave up 6 bases and J gave up 9 bases; unmatched junction bases: 7. Germline V gene data show CDR1 as MNHEY and CDR2 as SVGAGI. The CDR3 is made up of 14 amino acids. CDR3 in DNA: TGTGCCAGCAGCGAGGACAGGGGGCCCGGCATTCAGTACTTC. Amino acids: CASSEDRGPGIQYF.

V usage is TRBV7-6 and J usage is TRBJ2-7, with D maybe TRBD1 (5 bases). There are 16 residues in the CDR3. The V and J ends lost 4 bases and 3 bases respectively, with 19 bases between them. Germline CDR1 is SGHVS and CDR2 is FNYEAQ. The CDR3 region has the DNA TGTGCCAGCAGCTCATCAGGGTCCGGCGCTTACTACGAGCAGTACGTC. It is translated as CASSSSGSGAYYEQYV.

As regards this clone: The junction departs from germline at one end; a sequencing error may be responsible. V gene TRBV12-3 or TRBV12-4 combines with J gene TRBJ2-2; D unclear. The CDR3 runs 13 residues. The CDR3 loop is CASSLESTWELFF. CDR3 nucleotide sequence: TGTGCCAGCAGTTTAGAGAGCACCTGGGAGCTGTTTTTT.

This chain connects TRBV29-1 to TRBJ1-2, with D perhaps matching TRBD1 (6 bases). The V gene's germline CDR1 is SQVTM and CDR2 ANQGSEA. V was cut by 2 bases and J by 0 bases, with 16 bases left in between. The CDR3 loop spans 16 amino acids. CDR3 DNA sequence: TGCAGCGTTGAAAAGGTATCGACAGGCTCTAACTATGGCTACACCTTC. Translation gives CSVEKVSTGSNYGYTF.

The V gene is TRBV7-6, the J gene TRBJ2-3, with 7 bases aligning to TRBD2. Trimming at V came to 0 bases and at J to 4 bases, leaving 4 bases not matched to a gene. The CDR3 has 15 residues. The germline V gene encodes CDR1 SGHVS and CDR2 FNYEAQ. CDR3 amino acids: CASSLAAGKADTQYF. The CDR3, as DNA: TGTGCCAGCAGCTTAGCAGCGGGGAAAGCAGATACGCAGTATTTT.

This clone was seen once. The chain uses TRBV30 and TRBJ1-2; 7 bases agree with TRBD1. The CDR3 extends over 16 amino acids. Germline CDR1 reads GTSNPN; CDR2 reads SVGIG (reference sequence). Unmatched junction bases numbered 15, after V lost 3 bases and J lost 5 bases. CDR3 coding DNA: TGTGCCTGGAGCGGACTCAGACAGGGTCTCGGGTATGGCTACACCTTC. This gives the protein CAWSGLRQGLGYGYTF. Variable domain in full (rest from reference TRBV30 and TRBJ1-2): SQTIHQWPATLVQPVGSPLSLECTVEGTSNPNLYWYRQAAGRGLQLLFYSVGIGQISSEVPQNLSASRPQDRQFILSSKKLLLSDSGFYLCAWSGLRQGLGYGYTFGSGTRLTVV.

V is TRBV18 and J is TRBJ1-1; D remains ambiguous. The CDR3 spans 14 residues. The V gene's germline CDR1 is KGHSH and CDR2 LQKENI. The V gene lost 6 bases and the J gene lost 0 bases, with 11 bases spanning the gap. CDR3 in DNA: TGTGCCAGCTCGCTGGAGGGAGTGAACACTGAAGCTTTCTTT. Protein: CASSLEGVNTEAFF.

This clone showed up just a few times. This rearrangement joins TRBV5-1 to TRBJ2-2, with D tentatively TRBD1 (6 bases). Germline CDR1 and CDR2: SGHRS and YFSETQ. Trimming shortened V by 4 bases and J by 0 bases, and 13 bases separated the two germline ends. The CDR3 is 16 residues long. The CDR3 region is CASSGGHSTNTGELFF. DNA for the CDR3: TGCGCCAGCAGCGGGGGACACTCCACGAACACCGGGGAGCTGTTTTTT.

The chain joins TRBV7-2 to TRBJ2-3; the match to TRBD1 covers 7 bases. Trimming at V came to 2 bases and at J to 0 bases, leaving 2 bases not matched to a gene. CDR3 size: 15 residues. Germline CDR1 SGHTA, CDR2 FQGNSA. This CDR3 is CASSLRDRSTDTQYF. DNA for the CDR3: TGTGCCAGCAGCTTACGGGACAGAAGCACAGATACGCAGTATTTT.

A few counts support this clone. The chain joins TRBV5-1 to TRBJ2-2; TRBD1 matches 8 bases. The V gene's germline CDR1 is SGHRS and CDR2 YFSETQ. The CDR3 consists of 15 residues. J was trimmed by 1 base and V by 3 bases; bases with no gene match: 2. CDR3 residues: CASSSGTGNTGELFF. For the CDR3, the DNA is TGCGCCAGCAGCTCCGGGACAGGGAACACCGGGGAGCTGTTTTTT.

CDR3: CASSPRDRAQDGELFF. The CDR3 DNA reads as TGTGCCAGCTCACCAAGGGACAGGGCGCAGGACGGGGAGCTGTTTTTT. This chain uses TRBV18 with TRBJ2-2, with 9 bases that match TRBD1. CDR3 length: 16 residues. Germline CDR1 is KGHSH and CDR2 is LQKENI. The J segment lost 7 bases and the V segment lost 2 bases, leaving 8 bases of the junction unmatched.

This clone came up a few times. This sequence joins TRBV6-5 and TRBJ2-2, with 9 bases lining up with TRBD1. The junction had 3 bases not matched to a gene; V was cut back by 0 bases and J by 7 bases. Germline V CDR1 and CDR2: MNHEY, SVGAGI. This CDR3 is 15 amino acids long. In DNA, the CDR3 is TGTGCCAGCAGTTACTCAACAGGGGGCTACGGGGAGCTGTTTTTT. Protein: CASSYSTGGYGELFF.

V is TRBV7-9 and J is TRBJ1-5; 9 bases match TRBD1. The CDR3 consists of 14 residues. V trimming: 5 bases; J trimming: 5 bases; junction bases outside the gene matches: 4. The germline gives CDR1 SEHNR, CDR2 FQNEAQ (reference sequence). This chain's CDR3 is CASSLRDRDQPQHF. The CDR3 bases are TGTGCCAGCAGCCTAAGGGACAGGGATCAGCCCCAGCATTTT.

J is TRBJ2-1 and V is TRBV19; tentative D call: TRBD2 (6 bases). There are 13 residues in the CDR3. The V gene lost 3 bases and the J gene lost 5 bases, with 8 bases spanning the gap. CDR1 is LNHDA and CDR2 is SQIVND in the germline V gene (reference sequence). The CDR3, as DNA: TGTGCCAGTAGTATTTGGGGGGACAATGAGCAGTTCTTC. This sequence encodes CASSIWGDNEQFF.

This chain joins TRBV19 and TRBJ2-5; 12 bases line up with TRBD2. In germline, CDR1 is LNHDA, CDR2 SQIVND (reference sequence). With V trimmed by 5 bases and J by 6 bases, 13 bases remained unmatched. The CDR3 runs 17 residues. CDR3 amino acids: CASSLPTSGSRQKTQYF. The CDR3 DNA reads TGTGCCAGTAGTCTCCCGACTAGCGGGAGCCGCCAGAAGACCCAGTACTTC.

The V call is TRBV30, the J call TRBJ1-6; the D is unclear. The CDR3 is 13 amino acids. The germline V gene has CDR1 GTSNPN and CDR2 SVGIG (reference sequence). V lost 3 bases and J lost 13, with 16 bases in between. CDR3 amino acids: CAWSQSPGNPLHF. The CDR3 DNA reads TGTGCCTGGAGCCAAAGTCCAGGCAACCCCCTCCACTTT.

V and J are TRBV2 and TRBJ1-5, with TRBD1 as a possible D gene (6 bases). CDR3 length equals 15 residues. The germline V gene encodes CDR1 SNHLY and CDR2 FYNNEI. Trimming cost V 4 bases and J 9 bases, with 19 bases left between them. CDR3 loop: CASSVGAGAGGPQHF. CDR3 bases: TGTGCCAGCAGTGTAGGGGCGGGGGCCGGAGGGCCCCAGCATTTT.

The rearrangement uses TRBV10-1 and TRBJ1-6, with D unresolved. CDR3 length: 14 residues. V shed 2 bases and J shed 7 bases, with 9 bases lying between them. Germline values: CDR1 WNHNN, CDR2 SYGVQD (reference sequence). The CDR3 loop is CASSEGLGNSPLHF. Here the CDR3 DNA reads TGCGCCAGCAGTGAGGGGCTTGGAAATTCACCCCTCCACTTT.

The genes are TRBV19 and TRBJ1-6, with 11 nucleotides matching TRBD1. The ends lost 7 bases at V and 7 bases at J; junction bases unmatched: 6. From germline, CDR1 is LNHDA and CDR2 SQIVND (reference sequence). This CDR3 comprises 15 residues. For the CDR3, the DNA is TGTGCCAGTACCGACCGGACAGGGGGCAATTCACCCCTCCACTTT. This translates into CASTDRTGGNSPLHF. The whole variable domain, filled in from reference TRBV19 and TRBJ1-6, reads DGGITQSPKYLFRKEGQNVTLSCEQNLNHDAMYWYRQDPGQGLRLIYYSQIVNDFQKGDIAEGYSVSREKKESFPLTVTSAQKNPTAFYLCASTDRTGGNSPLHFGNGTRLTVT.